The text below deals with one T cell receptor beta chain. Its antigen is currently unknown. This sample is drawn from a study of OX40 agonist ivuxolimab in advanced cancers. Sequencing was performed with immunoSEQ multiplex PCR; in TCRdb, only in-frame clones are kept and a portion is missing. The sample yields 70,000 or so clones, 90% seen once. Study-wide results and caveats: Among patients with partial responses at 0.1-3.0 mg/kg, clonal expansion was among the lowest. At doses 0.1 to 3.0 mg/kg, CD4+ and CD8+ clones expanded. Fewer expanded clones were found on average in CD4+ than in CD8+ T cells.

The germline V gene encodes CDR1 SGHRS and CDR2 YFSETQ. V lost 10 bases, J lost 2 bases, and 16 bases lay in between. The CDR3 runs to 13 residues. The rearrangement uses TRBV5-1 and TRBJ2-7; the D call may be TRBD1 or TRBD2 (5 bases each). Sequenced material: CD4+ or CD8+ T cells sorted from blood, taken in a trial of the OX40 agonist ivuxolimab. The TCR was taken from an adult with an advanced solid tumor such as melanoma, head and neck, liver or kidney cancer. The CDR3 DNA sequence: TGCGCCGGTTCTCGGGACGGGACCTACGAGCAGTACTTC. It translates to CAGSRDGTYEQYF.